This TCR beta chain was identified during a study of cytomegalovirus exposure and HLA in healthy donors. The PCR was carried out with 60 Vbeta primers and 13 Jbeta primers. Produced via immunoSEQ multiplex PCR; TCRdb's table is partial and in-frame only. The repertoire holds about 180,000 clones, with about 85% as singletons. The ends lost 1 base at V and 1 base at J; junction bases unmatched: 10. The CDR3 length is 16 residues. Looked up from germline, CDR1 is SQVTM and CDR2 is ANQGSEA. The sample was PBMCs. The TCR sequence derives from a girl aged 10-17 years in good health and CMV-seropositive. The V call is TRBV29-1, the J call TRBJ2-7; 7 bases match TRBD2. The CDR3 reads CSVEGGSGGSSYEQYF. DNA of the CDR3: TGCAGCGTTGAAGGAGGGTCAGGCGGGAGTTCCTACGAGCAGTACTTC.